This T cell receptor beta chain was recovered during a study of blood T cell repertoires in COVID-19. Study background: The analysed material was cDNA or gDNA that came from T cells, B-cell-depleted T cells, or PBMCs.

V was trimmed by 3 bases and J by 2 bases, leaving 11 bases between them. The CDR3 is 14 amino acids. Germline assignment: CDR1 SGHTA and CDR2 FQGNSA. TCRdb's table, derived via immunoSEQ multiplex PCR, lists solely in-frame clones and lacks some. The sample lists 150,000 to 160,000 clones, approximately 80% seen once, with about 0.5% in the top ten. This receptor was taken from a man in his sixties with acute or convalescent COVID-19. Sequences were obtained from peripheral blood. The V call is TRBV7-2, the J call TRBJ2-7, with a weak D call TRBD2 (5 bases). DNA for the CDR3: TGTGCCAGCAGCTTGGGCGGGTTGACCTACGAGCAGTACTTC. Translated: CASSLGGLTYEQYF.